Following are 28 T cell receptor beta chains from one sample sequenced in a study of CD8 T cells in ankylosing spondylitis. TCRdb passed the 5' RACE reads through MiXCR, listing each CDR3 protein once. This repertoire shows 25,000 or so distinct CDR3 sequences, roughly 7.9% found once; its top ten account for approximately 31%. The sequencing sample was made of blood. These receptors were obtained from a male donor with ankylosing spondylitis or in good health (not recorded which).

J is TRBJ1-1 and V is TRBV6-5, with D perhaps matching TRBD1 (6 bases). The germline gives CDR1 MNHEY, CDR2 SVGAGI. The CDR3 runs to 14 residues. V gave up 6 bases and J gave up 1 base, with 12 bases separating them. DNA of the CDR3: TGTGCCAGCAGCCGTCAACAGGGGAACACTGAAGCTTTCTTT. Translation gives CASSRQQGNTEAFF.

The CDR3 sequence is CASSPRARFYNEQFF. CDR3 sequence (DNA): TGTGCCAGCAGCCCCCGGGCCCGCTTTTACAATGAGCAGTTCTTC. V and J are TRBV7-3 and TRBJ2-1; D unresolved. This CDR3 has 15 amino acids. Germline V lookup: CDR1 SGHTA, CDR2 FQGTGA. Trimming pared 5 bases from V and 4 bases from J, leaving 15 bases between.

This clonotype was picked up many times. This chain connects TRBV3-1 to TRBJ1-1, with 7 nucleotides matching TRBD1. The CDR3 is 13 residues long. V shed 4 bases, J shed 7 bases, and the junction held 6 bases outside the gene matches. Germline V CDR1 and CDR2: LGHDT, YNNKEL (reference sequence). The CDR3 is CASSRDSYLEAFF. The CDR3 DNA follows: TGTGCCAGCAGCCGGGACAGCTACCTTGAAGCTTTCTTT.

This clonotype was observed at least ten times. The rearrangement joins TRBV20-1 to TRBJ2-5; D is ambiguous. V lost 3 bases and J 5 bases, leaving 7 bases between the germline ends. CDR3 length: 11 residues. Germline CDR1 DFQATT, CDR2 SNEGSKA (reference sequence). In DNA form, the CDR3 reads TGCAGTGCTAGTTTAGAGGAGACCCAGTACTTC. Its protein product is CSASLEETQYF.

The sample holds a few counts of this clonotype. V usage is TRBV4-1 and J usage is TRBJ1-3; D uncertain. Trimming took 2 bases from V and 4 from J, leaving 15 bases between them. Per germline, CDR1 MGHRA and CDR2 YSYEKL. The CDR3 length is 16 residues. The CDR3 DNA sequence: TGCGCCAGCAGCCAATCAAGACGGGTACCAGGAAACACCATATATTTT. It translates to CASSQSRRVPGNTIYF.

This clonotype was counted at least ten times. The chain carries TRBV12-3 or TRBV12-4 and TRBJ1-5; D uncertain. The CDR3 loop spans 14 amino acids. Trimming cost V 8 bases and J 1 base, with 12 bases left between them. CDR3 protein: CASSRQLSNQPQHF. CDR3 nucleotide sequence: TGTGCCAGCTCTCGCCAGCTGAGCAATCAGCCCCAGCATTTT.

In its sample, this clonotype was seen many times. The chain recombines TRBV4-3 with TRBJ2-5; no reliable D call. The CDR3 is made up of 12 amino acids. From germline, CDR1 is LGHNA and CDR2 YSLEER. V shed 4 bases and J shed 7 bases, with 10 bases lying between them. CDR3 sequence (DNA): TGCGCCAGCAGCCGAGACTTAGGGACCCAGTACTTC. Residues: CASSRDLGTQYF.

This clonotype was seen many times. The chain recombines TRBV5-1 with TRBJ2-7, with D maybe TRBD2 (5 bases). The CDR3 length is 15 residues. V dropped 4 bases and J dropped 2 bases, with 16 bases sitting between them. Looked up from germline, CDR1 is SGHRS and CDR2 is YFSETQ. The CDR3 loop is CASSPRVGSTYEQYF. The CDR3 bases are TGCGCCAGCAGCCCCCGGGTAGGGAGTACCTACGAGCAGTACTTC.

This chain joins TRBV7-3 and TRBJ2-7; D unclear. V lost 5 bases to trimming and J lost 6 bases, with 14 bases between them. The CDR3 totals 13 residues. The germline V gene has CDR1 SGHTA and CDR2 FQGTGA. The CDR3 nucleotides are TGTGCCAGCAGCCAACTCCCTACTGGCGAGCAGTACTTC. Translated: CASSQLPTGEQYF.

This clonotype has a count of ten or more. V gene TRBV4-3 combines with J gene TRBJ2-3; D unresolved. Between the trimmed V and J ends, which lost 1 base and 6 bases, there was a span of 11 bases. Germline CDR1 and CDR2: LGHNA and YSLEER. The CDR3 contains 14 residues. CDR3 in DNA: TGCGCCAGCAGCCAAGGGTCCAAAACCGATACGCAGTATTTT. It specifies CASSQGSKTDTQYF.

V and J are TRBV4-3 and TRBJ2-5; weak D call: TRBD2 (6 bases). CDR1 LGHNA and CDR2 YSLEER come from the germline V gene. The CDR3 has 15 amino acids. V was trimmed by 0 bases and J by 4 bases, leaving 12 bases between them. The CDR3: CASSQERGMGETQYF. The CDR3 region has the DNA TGCGCCAGCAGCCAAGAACGCGGGATGGGAGAGACCCAGTACTTC.

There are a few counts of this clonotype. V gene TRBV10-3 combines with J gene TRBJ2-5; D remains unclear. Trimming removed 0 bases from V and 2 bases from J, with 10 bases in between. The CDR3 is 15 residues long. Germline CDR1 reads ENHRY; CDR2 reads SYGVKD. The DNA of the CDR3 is TGTGCCATCAGTGAGTCGACTCGGATTCAAGAGACCCAGTACTTC. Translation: CAISESTRIQETQYF.

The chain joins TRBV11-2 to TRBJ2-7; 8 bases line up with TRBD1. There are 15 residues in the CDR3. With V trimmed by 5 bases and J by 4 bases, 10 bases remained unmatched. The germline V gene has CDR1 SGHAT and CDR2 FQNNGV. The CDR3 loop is CASSIGRTGLYEQYF. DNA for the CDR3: TGTGCCAGCAGCATTGGCCGGACAGGGTTGTACGAGCAGTACTTC.

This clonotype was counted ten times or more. The CDR3 reads CSAVDSDTQYF. The CDR3 DNA reads TGCAGTGCCGTAGACTCAGATACGCAGTATTTT. J is TRBJ2-3 and V is TRBV20-1; D is undetermined. V lost 6 bases and J 4 bases, leaving 8 bases between the germline ends. CDR3 length: 11 amino acids. Germline V gene sequence: CDR1 DFQATT, CDR2 SNEGSKA (reference sequence).

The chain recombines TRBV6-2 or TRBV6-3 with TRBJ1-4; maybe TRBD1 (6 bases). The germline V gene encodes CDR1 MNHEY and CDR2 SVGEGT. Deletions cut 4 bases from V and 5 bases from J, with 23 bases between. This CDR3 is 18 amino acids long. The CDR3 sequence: CASSFSLRGQLRNEKLFF. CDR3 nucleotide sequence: TGTGCCAGCAGTTTTTCTCTTCGAGGACAGCTAAGAAATGAAAAACTGTTTTTT.

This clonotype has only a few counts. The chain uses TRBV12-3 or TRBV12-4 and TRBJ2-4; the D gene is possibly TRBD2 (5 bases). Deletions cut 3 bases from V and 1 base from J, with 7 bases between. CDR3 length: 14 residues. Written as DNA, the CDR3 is TGTGCCAGCAGTTTCCAGCGGGCCAAAAACATTCAGTACTTC. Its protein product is CASSFQRAKNIQYF.

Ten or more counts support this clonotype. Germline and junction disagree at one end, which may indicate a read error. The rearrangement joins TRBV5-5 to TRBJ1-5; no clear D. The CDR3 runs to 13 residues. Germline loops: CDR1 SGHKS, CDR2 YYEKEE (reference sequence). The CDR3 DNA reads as TGTGCCAGCAGCCCGGAAGGGAATCTGCCCCAGCATTTT. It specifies CASSPEGNLPQHF.

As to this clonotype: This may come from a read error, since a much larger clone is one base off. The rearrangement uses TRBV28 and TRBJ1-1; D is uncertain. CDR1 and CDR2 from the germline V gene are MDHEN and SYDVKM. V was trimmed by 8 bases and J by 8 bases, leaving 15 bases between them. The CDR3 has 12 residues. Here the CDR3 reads CASGPTPQEAFF. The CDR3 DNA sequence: TGTGCCAGCGGCCCTACCCCACAGGAAGCTTTCTTT. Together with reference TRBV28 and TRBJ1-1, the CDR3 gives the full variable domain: DVKVTQSSRYLVKRTGEKVFLECVQDMDHENMFWYRQDPGLGLRLIYFSYDVKMKEKGDIPEGYSVSREKKERFSLILESASTNQTSMYLCASGPTPQEAFFGQGTRLTVV.

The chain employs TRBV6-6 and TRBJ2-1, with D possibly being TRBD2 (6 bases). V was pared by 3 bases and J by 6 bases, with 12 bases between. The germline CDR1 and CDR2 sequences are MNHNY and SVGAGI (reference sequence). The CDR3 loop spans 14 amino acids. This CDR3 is CASSYRREGNEQFF. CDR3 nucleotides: TGTGCCAGCAGTTATAGGCGGGAAGGCAATGAGCAGTTCTTC.

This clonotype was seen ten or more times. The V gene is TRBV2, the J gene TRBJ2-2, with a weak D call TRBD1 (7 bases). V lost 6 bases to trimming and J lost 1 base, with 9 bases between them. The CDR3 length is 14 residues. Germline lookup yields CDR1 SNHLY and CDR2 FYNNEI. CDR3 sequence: CASRRDRNTGELFF. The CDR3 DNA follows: TGTGCCAGCAGGCGGGACAGGAACACCGGGGAGCTGTTTTTT.

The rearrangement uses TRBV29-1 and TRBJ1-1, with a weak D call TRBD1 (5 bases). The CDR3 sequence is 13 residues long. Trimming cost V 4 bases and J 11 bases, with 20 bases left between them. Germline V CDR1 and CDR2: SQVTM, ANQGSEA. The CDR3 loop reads CSVVDGTGLWAFF. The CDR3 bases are TGCAGCGTTGTGGACGGGACGGGTCTTTGGGCTTTCTTT.

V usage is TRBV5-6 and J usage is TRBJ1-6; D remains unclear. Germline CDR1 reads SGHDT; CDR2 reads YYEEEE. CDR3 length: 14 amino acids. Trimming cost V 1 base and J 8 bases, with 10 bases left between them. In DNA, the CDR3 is TGTGCCAGCAGCTTGCCCAGGATGGATTCACCCCTCCACTTT. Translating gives CASSLPRMDSPLHF.

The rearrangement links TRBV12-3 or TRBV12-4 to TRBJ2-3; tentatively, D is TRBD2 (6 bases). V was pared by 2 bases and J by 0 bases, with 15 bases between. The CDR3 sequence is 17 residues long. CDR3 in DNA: TGTGCCAGCAGTTTATACTCGCGCGGGATCAGCACAGATACGCAGTATTTT. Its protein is CASSLYSRGISTDTQYF.

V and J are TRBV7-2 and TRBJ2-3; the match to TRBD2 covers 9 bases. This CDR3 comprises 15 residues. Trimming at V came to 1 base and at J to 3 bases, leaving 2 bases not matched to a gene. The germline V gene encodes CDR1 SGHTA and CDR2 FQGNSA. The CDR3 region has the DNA TGTGCCAGCAGCTTAGGCGGGAGGGTGACAGATACGCAGTATTTT. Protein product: CASSLGGRVTDTQYF.

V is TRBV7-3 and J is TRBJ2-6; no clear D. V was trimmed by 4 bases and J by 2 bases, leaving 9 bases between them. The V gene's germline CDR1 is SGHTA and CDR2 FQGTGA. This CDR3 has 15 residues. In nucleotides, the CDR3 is TGTGCCAGCAGCTCCAAGCGAACTGGGGCCAACGTCCTGACTTTC. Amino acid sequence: CASSSKRTGANVLTF.

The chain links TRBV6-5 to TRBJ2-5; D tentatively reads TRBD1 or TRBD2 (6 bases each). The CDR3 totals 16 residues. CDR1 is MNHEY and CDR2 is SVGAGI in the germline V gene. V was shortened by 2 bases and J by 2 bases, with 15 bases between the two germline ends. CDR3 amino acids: CASSYGAGRGQETQYF. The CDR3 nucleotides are TGTGCCAGCAGTTACGGGGCGGGAAGGGGGCAAGAGACCCAGTACTTC.

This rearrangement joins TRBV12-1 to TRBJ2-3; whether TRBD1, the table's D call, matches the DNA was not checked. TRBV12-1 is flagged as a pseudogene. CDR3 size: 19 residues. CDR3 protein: CASSFRLGGSDRPTDTQYF. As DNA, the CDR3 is TGTGCCAGCAGCTTTCGTCTAGGTGGTAGTGACAGACCCACAGATACGCAGTATTTT.

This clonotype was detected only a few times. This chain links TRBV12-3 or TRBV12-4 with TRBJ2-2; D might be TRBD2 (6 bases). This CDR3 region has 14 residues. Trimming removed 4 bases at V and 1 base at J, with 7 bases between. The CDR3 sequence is CASSWDLNTGELFF. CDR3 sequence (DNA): TGTGCCAGCAGTTGGGACTTGAACACCGGGGAGCTGTTTTTT.